This T cell receptor beta chain was sequenced in a study of cytomegalovirus exposure and HLA in healthy donors. On the study more broadly: The 95 to 150 validation repertoires used a platform that matched the one used for the approximately 700 first-cohort repertoires, as a later analysis reported.

Clones were sequenced by immunoSEQ multiplex PCR, and TCRdb holds only the in-frame ones, with some missing. This sample carries tens of thousands of clones, about 87% of them seen once, and the ten largest clones take about 4.1%. The germline V gene has CDR1 MNHEY and CDR2 SMNVEV (reference sequence). The CDR3 loop spans 16 amino acids. The J segment lost 6 bases and the V segment lost 0 bases, leaving 7 bases of the junction unmatched. Study conclusions and caveats: It was confirmed in vitro that three of the CMV-associated chains were specific for CMV antigens. Published work reported that the classifier diagnosed cytomegalovirus status with high specificity and sensitivity.

The donors were part of the roughly 120-subject validation cohort, which stood apart from the approximately 670-subject first cohort. As concerns this clone: Its antigen remains unidentified.

This clonotype originated in a woman aged 18-35 years in good health and CMV-seropositive. This chain joins TRBV27 and TRBJ1-4, with TRBD1 matching over 7 bases. The material sequenced was PBMCs. The CDR3 loop reads CASSLSRDSGDEKLFF. In DNA, the CDR3 is TGTGCCAGCAGTTTATCGAGGGACAGCGGAGATGAAAAACTGTTTTTT. The full variable domain, in which reference TRBV27 and TRBJ1-4 provide the parts outside the CDR3, is EAQVTQNPRYLITVTGKKLTVTCSQNMNHEYMSWYRQDPGLGLRQIYYSMNVEVTDKGDVPEGYKVSRKEKRNFPLILESPSPNQTSLYFCASSLSRDSGDEKLFFGSGTQLSVL.